This T cell receptor beta chain is drawn from a study of PD-1 blockade in classical Hodgkin lymphoma. Overall study: Patients were administered nivolumab (3 mg/kg intravenously) every 2 weeks. Findings of the study overall: Baseline diversity resembling that of newly diagnosed patients was seen in complete responders. The origin of the repertoire differences remains undefined, with disease activity or prior therapy as possible causes. In newly diagnosed patients, baseline TCR diversity was reportedly below that of healthy donors.

Every patient was affected by relapse after autologous stem cell transplantation, while exposure to brentuximab vedotin was not uniform. On this clone: Its antigen is as yet unknown.

Repertoires were generated with immunoSEQ multiplex PCR, while TCRdb's copy carries only in-frame clones and drops some. Of approximately 30,000 clones in the sample, 70% to 90% were seen once. The specimen was peripheral blood mononuclear cells (PBMCs), collected before the second cycle of nivolumab. This TCR derives from a human donor with classical Hodgkin lymphoma.

CDR3 sequence reads: CASRGMAGGNEQFF. DNA of the CDR3: TGTGCCAGTAGGGGAATGGCGGGAGGAAATGAGCAGTTCTTC. The chain joins TRBV19 to TRBJ2-1; TRBD2 matches 8 bases. J gave up 7 bases and V 6 bases, and 8 bases lay outside the gene matches. CDR3 length: 14 amino acids. Germline CDR1 is LNHDA and CDR2 is SQIVND (reference sequence).